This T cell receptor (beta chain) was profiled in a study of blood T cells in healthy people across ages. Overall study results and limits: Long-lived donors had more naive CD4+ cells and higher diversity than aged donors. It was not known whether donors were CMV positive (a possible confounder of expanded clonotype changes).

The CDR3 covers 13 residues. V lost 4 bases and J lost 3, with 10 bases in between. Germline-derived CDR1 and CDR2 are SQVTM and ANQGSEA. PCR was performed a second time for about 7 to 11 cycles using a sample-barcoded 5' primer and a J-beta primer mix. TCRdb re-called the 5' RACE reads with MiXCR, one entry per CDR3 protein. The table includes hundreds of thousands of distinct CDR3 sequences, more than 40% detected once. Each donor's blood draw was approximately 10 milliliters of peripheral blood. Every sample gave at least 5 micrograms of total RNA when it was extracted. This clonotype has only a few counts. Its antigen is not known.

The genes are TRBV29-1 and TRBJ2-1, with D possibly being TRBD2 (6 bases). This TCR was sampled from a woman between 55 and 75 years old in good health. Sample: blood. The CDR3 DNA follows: TGCAGCGTTGTACCTAGCGTCTACAATGAGCAGTTCTTC. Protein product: CSVVPSVYNEQFF.